A selection of T cell receptor beta chains follows, all from one sample in a study of Graves' ophthalmopathy and Graves' hyperthyroidism. A single record per CDR3 protein comes from TCRdb applying MiXCR to the multiplex PCR reads. The profile shows about 740,000 distinct CDR3 sequences, 40% of them singletons. Material: peripheral blood. Receptor source: an adult man with Graves' ophthalmopathy. The CDR3 runs from the conserved cysteine through the conserved F or W. The order of the fields is clone size, D gene, V gene, J gene, CDR3 DNA, CDR3 protein. The D gene is left open where the match is weak. Clone size is stated in some rows and not others, as once, few, many or a class when expanded.

many	TRBD1	TRBV7-9	TRBJ1-1	TGTGCCAGCAGCCGTACAGGGGATACTGAAGCTTTCTTT	CASSRTGDTEAFF
NA	TRBD2	TRBV10-3	TRBJ2-5	TGTGCCAGTTCCCAACGAGTCGGCGGGACTAGCGACTACCAAGAGACCCAGTACTTC	CASSQRVGGTSDYQETQYF
NA	NA	TRBV20-1	TRBJ1-6	TGCAGTGCTAGAGATGGTTCGAGGTATTCACCCCTCCACTTT	CSARDGSRYSPLHF
NA	TRBD1	TRBV2	TRBJ2-7	TGTGCCAGCAGGTCGAGAGAGGGGGCGGGCTACGAGCAGTACTTC	CASRSREGAGYEQYF
NA	NA	TRBV25-1	TRBJ1-4	TGTGCCAGCAGTGAACCAGGGCGGGAAAAACTGTTTTTT	CASSEPGREKLFF
NA	NA	TRBV5-6	TRBJ2-5	TGTGCCAGCAGCTTGGCCGAGTTACGGGGATTCCAAGAGACCCAGTACTTC	CASSLAELRGFQETQYF
NA	NA	TRBV2	TRBJ2-2	TGTGCCAGCACCCGGTGGTTAGAGATCAACACCGGGGAGCTGTTTTTT	CASTRWLEINTGELFF
NA	NA	TRBV25-1	TRBJ1-4	TGTGCCAGCAGTGAGGGACGGGCCTCTGGGGAAAAACTGTTTTTT	CASSEGRASGEKLFF
many	NA	TRBV15	TRBJ1-3	TGTGCCACCAGCAGTCCCGAGCAGGCTGGGGTCACCATATATTTT	CATSSPEQAGVTIYF
NA	TRBD1	TRBV7-2	TRBJ1-2	TGTGCCAGCAGCTTGGGACAGGGGGCGATGTTCTTCTATGGCTACACCTTC	CASSLGQGAMFFYGYTF
many	NA	TRBV5-4	TRBJ2-7	TGTGCCAGCAGCTTCGGCAGTACCTACGAGCAGTACTTC	CASSFGSTYEQYF
NA	NA	TRBV2	TRBJ2-5	TGTGCCAGCAGCCAAACCAGGGAGCCCCGGAAGACCCAGTACTTC	CASSQTREPRKTQYF
NA	NA	TRBV10-3	TRBJ1-6	TGTGCCATCAGTCTGAGCCACACAGATTCACCCCTCCACTTT	CAISLSHTDSPLHF
many	NA	TRBV10-3	TRBJ1-5	TGTGCCATCAGTCCGAACCGCAGCAATCAGCCCCAGCATTTT	CAISPNRSNQPQHF
many	TRBD1	TRBV7-8	TRBJ1-6	TGTGCCAGCAGCACTCGACAGGGAATTGGATCACCCCTCCACTTT	CASSTRQGIGSPLHF
NA	NA	TRBV29-1	TRBJ2-7	TGCAGCGTTGGCGGAGGTCGGGGAACGGTAGGCGAGCAGTACTTC	CSVGGGRGTVGEQYF
few	NA	TRBV5-6	TRBJ1-1	TGTGCCAGCAGCCTAGGACGGGGCCTCGAAGCTTTCTTT	CASSLGRGLEAFF
NA	NA	TRBV2	TRBJ2-7	TGTGCCAGCACCCCCACAGGGCTCTACGAGCAGTACTTC	CASTPTGLYEQYF
NA	NA	TRBV29-1	TRBJ1-6	TGCAGCGGGGCAGGGGAGGGCAATTCACCCCTCCACTTT	CSGAGEGNSPLHF
NA	TRBD1	TRBV27	TRBJ1-2	TGTGCCAGCATGGGGACAGGGGGCAGCTATGGCTACACCTTC	CASMGTGGSYGYTF
NA	NA	TRBV10-3	TRBJ2-7	TGTGCCATCAGTGAACTACAGTCGTCCTACGAGCAGTACTTC	CAISELQSSYEQYF
many	NA	TRBV5-1	TRBJ2-5	TGCGCCAGCAGCTCCCGGGCCAGGCAAGAGACCCAGTACTTC	CASSSRARQETQYF
NA	TRBD2	TRBV7-9	TRBJ2-6	TGTGCCAGCAGCCCCACTCGGACTAGCGGGAGGGCCAACGTCCTGACTTTC	CASSPTRTSGRANVLTF
NA	NA	TRBV12-3/TRBV12-4	TRBJ1-5	TGTGCCAGCAGTTTATTGGTTGGCAATCAGCCCCAGCATTTT	CASSLLVGNQPQHF
NA	TRBD1	TRBV29-1	TRBJ1-3	TGCAGCGTTGGACAGGGGTTTTCGAACACCATATATTTT	CSVGQGFSNTIYF
NA	TRBD1	TRBV9	TRBJ1-1	TGTGCCAGCAGCCAAGGGTTTGGGGACAGAAACACTGAAGCTTTCTTT	CASSQGFGDRNTEAFF
NA	TRBD1	TRBV18	TRBJ2-7	TGTGCCAGCTCACCACGGCGGACAGGGGCGAACGAGCAGTACTTC	CASSPRRTGANEQYF
many	TRBD1	TRBV10-3	TRBJ1-5	TGTGCCATCAGTGCAGGACAGGGTGCCAATCAGCCCCAGCATTTT	CAISAGQGANQPQHF
few	NA	TRBV19	TRBJ2-7	TGTGCCAGTAGTACAAAACAGGGTTACGAGCAGTACTTC	CASSTKQGYEQYF
many	TRBD1	TRBV29-1	TRBJ1-2	TGCAACGTTGAACAGGGGGCCCCTGGCTACACCTTC	CNVEQGAPGYTF
NA	NA	TRBV7-9	TRBJ2-5	TGTGCCAGCAGTTCCCGGGAGTACCAAGAGACCCAGTACTTC	CASSSREYQETQYF
many	TRBD1	TRBV10-3	TRBJ1-5	TGTGCCATCCGTGACTCAGGGGGCGAGCAGCCCCAGCATTTT	CAIRDSGGEQPQHF
many	NA	TRBV2	TRBJ1-2	TGTGCCAGCAGTGAAGCGGCAGGGACGGGTGGCTACACCTTC	CASSEAAGTGGYTF
many	NA	TRBV10-3	TRBJ1-1	TGTGCCATCAGTGGGACGACCGAGGTGAACACTGAAGCTTTCTTT	CAISGTTEVNTEAFF
many	NA	TRBV29-1	TRBJ1-4	TGCAGCGTGCAGGGGCCTAATGAAAAACTGTTTTTT	CSVQGPNEKLFF